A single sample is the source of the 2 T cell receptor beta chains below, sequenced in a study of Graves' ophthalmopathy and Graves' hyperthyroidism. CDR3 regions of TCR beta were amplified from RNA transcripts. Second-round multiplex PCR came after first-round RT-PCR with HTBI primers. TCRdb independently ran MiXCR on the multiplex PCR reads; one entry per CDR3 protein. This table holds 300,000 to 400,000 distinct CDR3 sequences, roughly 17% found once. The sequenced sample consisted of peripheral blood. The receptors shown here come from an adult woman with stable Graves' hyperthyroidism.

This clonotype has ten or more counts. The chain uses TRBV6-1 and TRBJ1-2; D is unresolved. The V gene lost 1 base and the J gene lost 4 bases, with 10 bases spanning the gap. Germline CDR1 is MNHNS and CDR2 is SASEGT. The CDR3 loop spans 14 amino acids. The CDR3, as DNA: TGTGCCAGCAGTGAAGATCCGACTAGCTATGGCTACACCTTC. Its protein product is CASSEDPTSYGYTF.

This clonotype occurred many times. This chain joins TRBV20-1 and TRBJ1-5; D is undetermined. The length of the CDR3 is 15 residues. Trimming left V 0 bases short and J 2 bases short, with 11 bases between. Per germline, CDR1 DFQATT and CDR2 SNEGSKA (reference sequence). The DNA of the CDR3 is TGCAGTGCTAGAGATTCGGTGGTTCGCAATCAGCCCCAGCATTTT. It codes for CSARDSVVRNQPQHF.